Below, 5 T cell receptor beta chains from the same sample are listed, as sequenced in a study of control samples from healthy donors and cancer patients. The method was immunoSEQ multiplex PCR; TCRdb's version includes in-frame clones alone and lacks a portion of them. The table lists 150,000 to 180,000 clones, approximately 96% of them singletons, with 5.7% in the top ten. The specimen was blood. The receptors here all came from a man aged 40-49 years in good health.

CDR3 in amino acids: CASSLWLGQPQHF. In DNA, the CDR3 is TGTGCCAGCAGCTTGTGGCTCGGACAGCCCCAGCATTTT. The chain couples TRBV5-5 to TRBJ1-5; D remains unclear. The germline V and J ends were trimmed by 1 base and 7 bases, with 9 bases remaining between them. The CDR3 is 13 amino acids. Looked up from germline, CDR1 is SGHKS and CDR2 is YYEKEE (reference sequence).

The genes are TRBV10-3 and TRBJ2-3; maybe TRBD2 (5 bases). This CDR3 contains 11 residues. Germline-derived CDR1 and CDR2 are ENHRY and SYGVKD. The V and J ends lost 10 bases and 5 bases respectively, with 10 bases between them. This chain's CDR3 is CATSGRDTQYF. The CDR3 nucleotides are TGTGCCACCAGCGGCCGAGATACGCAGTATTTT.

V is TRBV28 and J is TRBJ2-2, with 11 bases matching TRBD2. The V gene end was trimmed by 5 bases and the J gene end by 5 bases; junction bases not matched to a gene: 7. Germline assignment: CDR1 MDHEN and CDR2 SYDVKM. There are 16 residues in the CDR3. CDR3: CASSLRTSGRTGELFF. In DNA form, the CDR3 reads TGTGCCAGCAGTCTTCGGACTAGCGGGCGGACCGGGGAGCTGTTTTTT. The full variable domain, its missing parts supplied by reference TRBV28 and TRBJ2-2, is DVKVTQSSRYLVKRTGEKVFLECVQDMDHENMFWYRQDPGLGLRLIYFSYDVKMKEKGDIPEGYSVSREKKERFSLILESASTNQTSMYLCASSLRTSGRTGELFFGEGSRLTVL.

CDR3 sequence: CASSYGGEGTPLHF. DNA of the CDR3: TGTGCCAGCAGTTACGGGGGAGAAGGGACACCCCTCCACTTT. The chain joins TRBV6-6 to TRBJ1-6; possibly TRBD1 for D (5 bases). V gave up 2 bases and J gave up 11 bases, with 13 bases separating them. This CDR3 region has 14 residues. CDR1 and CDR2 (germline): MNHNY, SVGAGI (reference sequence).

The chain carries TRBV7-2 and TRBJ1-1, with TRBD1 matching 12 bases. The germline V gene encodes CDR1 SGHTA and CDR2 FQGNSA. J was trimmed by 7 bases and V by 5 bases; bases with no gene match: 5. The CDR3 totals 14 residues. The CDR3 nucleotides are TGTGCCAGCAGCCGGGACAGGGGGCGAGGTGAAGCTTTCTTT. It yields the protein CASSRDRGRGEAFF.